What follows are 24 T cell receptor beta chains derived from one specimen sequenced in a study of cytomegalovirus exposure and HLA in healthy donors (dated by TCRdb to between 2016 and 2019). Libraries were constructed by the immunoSEQ multiplex PCR assay. The multiplex PCR relied on a mix of 60 forward primers for TCR Vbeta segments and 13 reverse primers for TCR Jbeta segments. The table comes from immuneACCESS by way of TCRdb, which keeps in-frame sequences with V and J called. Part of the clones is missing from these tables; in studies checked, under half for an unresolved V gene and the rest for unknown reasons. The sample records 90,000 to 130,000 clones, roughly two thirds of which are singletons. The ten largest clonotypes hold about 2.2% of the sample. The sample consisted of PBMCs. All receptors come from a woman younger than 45 in good health and CMV-seronegative.

The genes are TRBV9 and TRBJ1-2, with 8 bases that match TRBD1. There are 15 residues in the CDR3. V lost 0 bases to trimming and J lost 4 bases; unmatched junction nucleotides: 5. Germline V gives CDR1 SGDLS, CDR2 YYNGEE. CDR3 bases: TGTGCCAGCAGCGTAGCGGCGGACAGGGTCTATGGCTACACCTTC. Translated, it gives CASSVAADRVYGYTF.

The chain is built from TRBV29-1 and TRBJ1-3, with TRBD1 as a possible D gene (5 bases). The CDR3 covers 17 residues. Germline values: CDR1 SQVTM, CDR2 ANQGSEA. V was clipped by 4 bases and J by 0 bases, with 19 bases between them. The CDR3 region has the DNA TGCAGCGTTGGGGGGGAGGGTCAGACCTTCTCTGGAAACACCATATATTTT. This codes for CSVGGEGQTFSGNTIYF. Looking up the rest from reference TRBV29-1 and TRBJ1-3 gives the full variable domain: SAVISQKPSRDICQRGTSLTIQCQVDSQVTMMFWYRQQPGQSLTLIATANQGSEATYESGFVIDKFPISRPNLTFSTLTVSNMSPEDSSIYLCSVGGEGQTFSGNTIYFGEGSWLTVV.

The chain joins TRBV28 to TRBJ1-5, with TRBD1 as a possible D gene (6 bases). V lost 8 bases, J lost 0 bases, and 11 bases lay in between. Germline CDR1 and CDR2: MDHEN and SYDVKM. This CDR3 has 14 amino acids. CDR3 sequence (DNA): TGTGCCAGCCTGGGCAGGGGTAGCAATCAGCCCCAGCATTTT. Amino acids: CASLGRGSNQPQHF.

The chain joins TRBV21-1 to TRBJ1-4. TRBV21-1 is shown as a pseudogene. The CDR3 has 15 residues. The CDR3 sequence is CARGPVGGANEKLFF. The DNA for the CDR3 is TGTGCCAGGGGACCGGTAGGAGGGGCCAATGAAAAACTGTTTTTT.

The chain is built from TRBV28 and TRBJ2-5; a weak D match, TRBD2 (6 bases). Deletions cut 5 bases from V and 2 bases from J, with 12 bases between. The length of the CDR3 is 14 residues. The germline V gene encodes CDR1 MDHEN and CDR2 SYDVKM. The CDR3 region has the DNA TGTGCCAGCAGTCCCCGGGACTTTCAAGAGACCCAGTACTTC. It translates to CASSPRDFQETQYF.

The chain has TRBV28 and TRBJ2-1, with 9 bases matching TRBD2. Germline V gene lookup returns CDR1 MDHEN and CDR2 SYDVKM. Trimming removed 5 bases from V and 7 bases from J; junction bases left unmatched: 6. The CDR3 covers 14 residues. Written as DNA, the CDR3 is TGTGCCAGCAGTGAACTAGCGGGCTTAAATGAGCAGTTCTTC. Residues: CASSELAGLNEQFF.

This clone occurred once. The chain has TRBV30 and TRBJ2-3; 7 bases match TRBD2. The CDR3 consists of 16 residues. The V and J ends lost 0 bases and 0 bases, in that order; junction bases with no gene match: 6. CDR1 and CDR2 from the germline V gene are GTSNPN and SVGIG (reference sequence). The CDR3 loop is CAWSVWLAASTDTQYF. CDR3 DNA sequence: TGTGCCTGGAGTGTCTGGCTAGCGGCTAGCACAGATACGCAGTATTTT.

The chain employs TRBV7-2 and TRBJ1-5; a weak D match, TRBD1 (5 bases). CDR3 length: 15 amino acids. Germline CDR1 and CDR2: SGHTA and FQGNSA. V was pared by 3 bases and J by 5 bases, with 14 bases between. The CDR3 sequence: CASSFGGYVDQPQHF. For the CDR3, the DNA is TGTGCCAGCAGCTTCGGGGGGTATGTAGATCAGCCCCAGCATTTT.

V and J are TRBV21-1 and TRBJ2-2; the table calls TRBD1, which could not be checked here. TRBV21-1 is flagged as a pseudogene. The CDR3 extends over 16 amino acids. The CDR3 coding sequence is TGTGCCAGCAGCAAAGTGGACAGGGGATCCACCGGGGAGCTGTTTTTT. Protein: CASSKVDRGSTGELFF.

The chain is built from TRBV27 and TRBJ1-5; D is perhaps TRBD1 (5 bases). CDR1 and CDR2 from the germline V gene are MNHEY and SMNVEV (reference sequence). V was pared by 5 bases and J by 9 bases, with 20 bases between. The length of the CDR3 is 15 residues. Written as DNA, the CDR3 is TGTGCCAGCAGTCCGTATATATTGGGACTGTGGCCCCAGCATTTT. Protein product: CASSPYILGLWPQHF.

This clone has more than one count but fewer than ten. CDR3 nucleotide sequence: TGTGCCAGCAAGCAGGGCGACACCGGGGAGCTGTTTTTT. Translation: CASKQGDTGELFF. This sequence joins TRBV2 and TRBJ2-2; weak D call: TRBD1 (5 bases). CDR1 and CDR2 (germline): SNHLY, FYNNEI. V lost 7 bases to trimming and J lost 3 bases, with 9 bases between them. The CDR3 sequence is 13 residues long.

In this sample, this clone turned up once. The rearrangement links TRBV28 to TRBJ2-7; 13 nucleotides align to TRBD2. Looked up from germline, CDR1 is MDHEN and CDR2 is SYDVKM. The CDR3 contains 14 residues. V dropped 8 bases and J dropped 2; count of bases not matched to a gene: 3. The DNA of the CDR3 is TGTGCCAGCGGTGGACTAGCGGGAGCCTACGAGCAGTACTTC. Protein product: CASGGLAGAYEQYF.

V gene TRBV29-1 combines with J gene TRBJ1-2; 10 bases line up with TRBD1. The CDR3 consists of 18 residues. V shed 7 bases and J 8 bases; nucleotides not matched to a gene: 25. Germline CDR1 reads SQVTM; CDR2 reads ANQGSEA. The CDR3 region is CSDTPGEDRGKILKGYTF. DNA of the CDR3: TGCAGCGATACCCCTGGGGAGGACAGGGGGAAGATCCTCAAAGGCTACACCTTC.

The chain joins TRBV4-3 to TRBJ1-4; tentative D call: TRBD1 (6 bases). Trimming pared 1 base from V and 2 bases from J, leaving 14 bases between. The length of the CDR3 is 17 residues. In germline, CDR1 is LGHNA, CDR2 YSLEER. The DNA of the CDR3 is TGCGCCAGCAGCCAAGGAACAGGGAGGGGTACTAATGAAAAACTGTTTTTT. Translated: CASSQGTGRGTNEKLFF.

This clone has more than one count but fewer than ten. The J gene is TRBJ1-1, the V gene TRBV30; 10 nucleotides line up with TRBD1. In germline, CDR1 is GTSNPN, CDR2 SVGIG (reference sequence). Losses at the gene ends were 1 base for V and 1 base for J; bases not matched to a gene: 3. The CDR3 consists of 15 residues. The CDR3 DNA reads TGTGCCTGGAGTGCCGGGACAGGGGCGAACACTGAAGCTTTCTTT. Translation gives CAWSAGTGANTEAFF.

The chain joins TRBV20-1 to TRBJ1-2; D is undetermined. The CDR3 is made up of 10 amino acids. The germline CDR1 and CDR2 sequences are DFQATT and SNEGSKA (reference sequence). V gave up 8 bases and J gave up 5 bases, with 9 bases separating them. CDR3 DNA sequence: TGCAGTAGCCACTCATATGGCTACACCTTC. Protein product: CSSHSYGYTF.

The chain couples TRBV5-5 to TRBJ2-7; a weak D match, TRBD1 (5 bases). Germline lookup yields CDR1 SGHKS and CDR2 YYEKEE (reference sequence). CDR3 length equals 15 residues. Trimming removed 3 bases from V and 0 bases from J, with 13 bases in between. The CDR3 region is CASSWVPDNSYEQYF. The CDR3 region has the DNA TGTGCCAGCAGCTGGGTCCCGGACAACTCCTACGAGCAGTACTTC.

J is TRBJ2-3 and V is TRBV6-6; no clear D. There are 13 residues in the CDR3. Deletions cut 3 bases from V and 6 bases from J, with 10 bases between. CDR1 is MNHNY, CDR2 SVGAGI, per germline (reference sequence). CDR3 bases: TGTGCCAGCAGTTATATCGGGTGGGATACGCAGTATTTT. It codes for CASSYIGWDTQYF.

Notes on this clone: An end of the junction does not agree with germline; a read error may underlie this. This chain links TRBV7-7 with TRBJ2-3; D ambiguous. The CDR3 consists of 13 residues. CDR1 SSHAT and CDR2 FNYEAQ come from the germline V gene (reference sequence). CDR3 nucleotide sequence: TGTGCTAGCAGCTTTCAGATCACAGATACGCAGTATTTT. The encoded protein is CASSFQITDTQYF.

The table lists this clone with a few counts. This rearrangement joins TRBV18 to TRBJ1-5; perhaps TRBD1 as D (6 bases). V was shortened by 2 bases and J by 3 bases, with 11 bases between the two germline ends. CDR3 length equals 15 residues. Germline CDR1 is KGHSH and CDR2 is LQKENI. The CDR3 here is CASSPNRAPNQPQHF. CDR3 bases: TGTGCCAGCTCACCAAACAGGGCCCCCAATCAGCCCCAGCATTTT.

This sequence joins TRBV19 and TRBJ1-1; D not resolved. CDR1 is LNHDA and CDR2 is SQIVND in the germline V gene (reference sequence). There are 15 residues in the CDR3. Trimming removed 7 bases from V and 1 base from J, with 16 bases in between. The CDR3 here is CASTGLNKRNTEAFF. CDR3 nucleotides: TGTGCCAGTACCGGCCTCAACAAGCGGAACACTGAAGCTTTCTTT.

The chain links TRBV7-2 to TRBJ2-1, with D tentatively TRBD1 (6 bases). CDR1 SGHTA and CDR2 FQGNSA come from the germline V gene. V lost 5 bases and J lost 5, with 16 bases in between. CDR3 size: 15 residues. The CDR3 is CASSPGIRQDNEQFF. CDR3 nucleotide sequence: TGTGCCAGCAGCCCCGGAATTAGACAGGACAATGAGCAGTTCTTC.

The J gene is TRBJ1-2, the V gene TRBV6-4; the D gene is possibly TRBD1 (5 bases). Trimming removed 2 bases at V and 7 bases at J, with 14 bases between. The CDR3 has 14 residues. The germline V gene has CDR1 MRHNA and CDR2 SNTAGT. CDR3 coding DNA: TGTGCCAGCAGTGACGGGGTGTCAGGGCTTGGCTACACCTTC. Amino acid sequence: CASSDGVSGLGYTF.

This clone was counted a few times. V is TRBV7-9 and J is TRBJ2-1, with 12 bases lining up with TRBD2. Germline V gene data show CDR1 as SEHNR and CDR2 as FQNEAQ (reference sequence). V trimming: 11 bases; J trimming: 5 bases; junction bases outside the gene matches: 7. The CDR3 is 14 residues long. Here the CDR3 reads CASAGLAGNNEQFF. In DNA, the CDR3 is TGTGCCTCAGCCGGACTAGCGGGAAACAATGAGCAGTTCTTC.